Below are 15 T cell receptor beta chains sequenced from a single sample in a study of identical twins (dated by TCRdb to 2016 to 2017). Libraries were made using 5' RACE. The reads were generated on an Illumina HiSeq 2000. TCRdb cleaned the public reads at Q25 with fastp, built clones with MiXCR and kept in-frame beta chains. Each entry merges the rows of one CDR3 protein and shows their most common DNA and genes. The sample profile shows hundreds of thousands of distinct CDR3 sequences; 8% to 9.5% of them were found once. Jointly, the top ten make up about 7.1% of the sample. Separately, the same data were catalogued under a study of yellow fever vaccine responses in identical twins.

Sequenced sample: CD8+ T cells sorted from blood. The source of these receptors is a woman aged 18 to 35 in good health.

As concerns this clonotype: One end of the junction is discordant with germline, which a read error may explain. This rearrangement joins TRBV2 to TRBJ2-1; D possibly corresponds to TRBD2 (7 bases). Germline V CDR1 and CDR2: SNHLY, FYNNEI. The CDR3 consists of 18 residues. The CDR3 loop is CACSPLPVQGRVYNEQFF. CDR3 in DNA: TGTGCCTGCAGTCCTCTACCGGTTCAGGGGAGGGTATACAATGAGCAGTTCTTC.

The gene calls are TRBV25-1 and TRBJ2-5, with 8 bases aligning to TRBD2. V lost 5 bases and J lost 5; bases outside the gene matches: 7. The CDR3 totals 14 residues. Germline values: CDR1 MGHDK, CDR2 SYGVNS. The CDR3 protein is CASSFGRAFETQYF. The CDR3 DNA sequence: TGTGCCAGCAGTTTCGGGAGGGCCTTCGAGACCCAGTACTTC.

This clonotype appeared a few times. The V gene is TRBV6-1, the J gene TRBJ2-2; D not certain. The CDR3 extends over 14 amino acids. Germline V gene data show CDR1 as MNHNS and CDR2 as SASEGT. V gave up 8 bases and J gave up 0 bases, with 10 bases separating them. The CDR3 here is CASGGDANTGELFF. CDR3 coding DNA: TGTGCCAGCGGCGGCGATGCGAACACCGGGGAGCTGTTTTTT.

The chain uses TRBV24-1 and TRBJ2-1, with 7 bases matching TRBD1. With V trimmed by 3 bases and J by 4 bases, 2 bases remained unmatched. CDR3 size: 14 residues. Per the germline V gene, CDR1 is KGHDR and CDR2 is SFDVKD. Here the CDR3 DNA reads TGTGCCACCAGTGATGGGGACAGTTACAATGAGCAGTTCTTC. Translating it yields CATSDGDSYNEQFF.

The genes are TRBV6-2 or TRBV6-3 and TRBJ2-7, with D hard to call. The length of the CDR3 is 13 residues. V gave up 8 bases and J gave up 3 bases, with 14 bases separating them. CDR1 is MNHEY, CDR2 SVGEGT, per germline. The CDR3 reads CASHTAIHYEQYF. The CDR3 DNA reads as TGTGCCAGCCACACAGCTATACACTACGAGCAGTACTTC.

This clonotype occurred many times. The CDR3 here is CASSRGGRDTQYF. The DNA of the CDR3 is TGTGCCAGCAGCCGTGGAGGGCGAGATACGCAGTATTTT. The chain couples TRBV12-3 or TRBV12-4 to TRBJ2-3, with D tentatively TRBD2 (6 bases). The CDR3 extends over 13 amino acids. V was clipped by 6 bases and J by 5 bases, with 12 bases between them.

V gene TRBV6-1 combines with J gene TRBJ1-5, with D possibly TRBD1 on 5 matching bases. CDR1 MNHNS and CDR2 SASEGT come from the germline V gene. V lost 6 bases and J lost 6, with 18 bases in between. CDR3 length equals 15 residues. DNA of the CDR3: TGTGCCAGCAGCGCTCCGGGACCCTCGAGTCAGCCCCAGCATTTT. It specifies CASSAPGPSSQPQHF.

This chain joins TRBV3-1 and TRBJ2-7; TRBD1 aligns across 7 bases. The germline V gene encodes CDR1 LGHDT and CDR2 YNNKEL (reference sequence). The CDR3 covers 14 residues. V trimming: 5 bases; J trimming: 3 bases; junction bases outside the gene matches: 7. CDR3 protein: CASSTRTGDYEQYF. CDR3 coding DNA: TGTGCCAGCAGCACTCGGACAGGAGACTACGAGCAGTACTTC.

This clonotype was seen a handful of times. The chain is built from TRBV7-2 and TRBJ2-3, with 7 nucleotides matching TRBD1. The CDR3 has 16 residues. V lost 2 bases, J lost 3 bases, and 8 bases stayed unmatched. CDR1 is SGHTA, CDR2 FQGNSA, per germline. CDR3 DNA sequence: TGTGCCAGCAGCTTAAGCGACGACAGGGCGACAGATACGCAGTATTTT. It codes for CASSLSDDRATDTQYF.

The chain recombines TRBV29-1 with TRBJ2-1; 7 nucleotides match TRBD2. The V and J ends lost 1 base and 0 bases, in that order; junction bases with no gene match: 9. The CDR3 runs to 17 residues. From germline, CDR1 is SQVTM and CDR2 ANQGSEA. The CDR3 sequence: CSVEGATSWGSYNEQFF. The CDR3 bases are TGCAGCGTTGAAGGGGCGACTAGCTGGGGCTCCTACAATGAGCAGTTCTTC.

The chain employs TRBV6-1 and TRBJ1-3; D is ambiguous. The length of the CDR3 is 15 residues. Trimming took 1 base from V and 0 from J, leaving 7 bases between them. Germline loops: CDR1 MNHNS, CDR2 SASEGT. DNA of the CDR3: TGTGCCAGCAGTGAAGGAAGGGCCTCTGGAAACACCATATATTTT. This encodes CASSEGRASGNTIYF.

This clonotype was observed many times. The chain uses TRBV29-1 and TRBJ1-4; no firm D call. The length of the CDR3 is 12 residues. The V gene's germline CDR1 is SQVTM and CDR2 ANQGSEA. The germline V and J ends were trimmed by 7 bases and 0 bases, with 6 bases remaining between them. CDR3 loop: CSGSSTNEKLFF. CDR3 bases: TGCAGCGGCAGCTCAACTAATGAAAAACTGTTTTTT. Using reference TRBV29-1 and TRBJ1-4 for the parts outside the CDR3, the full variable domain is SAVISQKPSRDICQRGTSLTIQCQVDSQVTMMFWYRQQPGQSLTLIATANQGSEATYESGFVIDKFPISRPNLTFSTLTVSNMSPEDSSIYLCSGSSTNEKLFFGSGTQLSVL.

There are a few counts of this clonotype. The CDR3 loop is CASSEGFDEQYF. The CDR3 nucleotides are TGTGCCAGCAGCGAGGGGTTCGACGAGCAGTACTTC. J is TRBJ2-7 and V is TRBV9; tentatively, D is TRBD1 (5 bases). The CDR3 is 12 amino acids. The ends were cut back, 3 bases at V and 5 bases at J, with 9 bases in the middle. Looked up from germline, CDR1 is SGDLS and CDR2 is YYNGEE.

This clonotype was observed at least ten times. The V call is TRBV28, the J call TRBJ1-1; D ambiguous. CDR1 and CDR2 (germline): MDHEN, SYDVKM. Trimming cost V 2 bases and J 0 bases, with 7 bases left between them. CDR3 length: 14 amino acids. CDR3 in DNA: TGTGCCAGCAGTTTAGGACGGCTGAACACTGAAGCTTTCTTT. This gives the protein CASSLGRLNTEAFF.

The chain joins TRBV7-9 to TRBJ2-7; no reliable D call. In germline, CDR1 is SEHNR, CDR2 FQNEAQ (reference sequence). Trimming cost V 0 bases and J 0 bases, with 6 bases left between them. This CDR3 comprises 14 residues. CDR3 coding DNA: TGTGCCAGCAGCTTAGCCCTCGTCTCCTACGAGCAGTACTTC. It yields the protein CASSLALVSYEQYF.